One T cell receptor (beta chain) is described in this entry. The data were taken from a study of blood T cell repertoires in COVID-19. The wider study: Whether acute or convalescent, the COVID-19 samples came from the United States, Italy and Spain. From T cells, B-cell-depleted T cells, or PBMCs came the material, which was cDNA or gDNA.

With 5 bases clipped from V and 4 bases from J, the junction kept 5 bases outside the gene matches. Germline V gene data show CDR1 as SNHLY and CDR2 as FYNNEI. The CDR3 loop spans 14 amino acids. As handled by the study authors: Amplification of reference gene primers provided the estimated nucleated cell counts. The table came from immunoSEQ multiplex PCR; TCRdb's copy has only in-frame clones and leaves some out. Clonal size and the V and J genes are those of that table, whereas D and trimming came from the DNA. The sample holds approximately 50,000 clones, 85% to 90% seen once. The chain is built from TRBV2 and TRBJ1-5; TRBD1 matches at 7 bases. Material: peripheral blood. This TCR was recovered from a man aged 45-65 years with acute or convalescent COVID-19. The CDR3 spells CASSKQGMNQPQHF. The CDR3 DNA reads as TGTGCCAGCAGTAAACAGGGGATGAATCAGCCCCAGCATTTT.